The T cell receptor (beta chain) described here comes from a study of STAT5B mutations in CD4+ large granular lymphocyte leukemia. Buffy coats from healthy blood donors served as controls. This clone was seen just once. The antigen remains unidentified. Study-wide results and limits: Higher CD4+ than CD8+ T-LGLL clonality might reflect small sample size.

The survey-level immunoSEQ assay was used. The repertoire was sequenced with immunoSEQ multiplex PCR; TCRdb's copy has only in-frame clones and lacks some. The sample lists about 31,000 clones, just over 75% occurring once. This receptor was taken from a human donor in good health. Specimen: CD4+ T cells from blood buffy coats.

The DNA for the CDR3 is TGTGCCAGCAGCTTAGGGTCAGGGTATGATGAAAAACTGTTTTTT. Its translation: CASSLGSGYDEKLFF. V gene TRBV7-9 combines with J gene TRBJ1-4; possibly TRBD1 for D (5 bases). The V end lost 1 base, the J end lost 6 bases, and 12 bases lay between the germline ends. Germline V gives CDR1 SEHNR, CDR2 FQNEAQ (reference sequence). The CDR3 consists of 15 residues.